This entry is about one TCR beta chain. Its target is not known. This entry is derived from a study of blood T cell dynamics during melanoma immunotherapy. General study points: It remained unknown if the driving T cell clones were melanoma-specific.

Time point reported: pre-treatment baseline. One draw preceded checkpoint blockade; another followed its first cycle at week 3. Losses at the gene ends were 0 bases for V and 9 bases for J; bases not matched to a gene: 1. The CDR3 has 14 amino acids. CDR1 is LGHNA, CDR2 YSLEER, per germline. The method was immunoSEQ multiplex PCR; TCRdb's version includes in-frame clones alone and lacks a portion of them. The data hold about 17,000 clones, with 83% observed a single time. Sequenced material: blood, taken from a patient treated with checkpoint blockade. This chain links TRBV4-3 with TRBJ2-1; 11 bases map to TRBD2. This TCR was recovered from a human donor with melanoma. CDR3 region: CASSQDGTSGEQFF. CDR3 coding DNA: TGCGCCAGCAGCCAAGATGGGACTAGCGGTGAGCAGTTCTTC.